The next 24 T cell receptor beta chains were all read from a single sample in a study of T cells in tumors after PD-1 blockade. The data were produced by immunoSEQ multiplex PCR, yet TCRdb's version contains in-frame clones alone and is incomplete. The sample lists approximately 63,000 clones, around 72% seen once, with 4.7% in the top ten. The input for sequencing was PBMCs, taken after anti-PD-1 treatment. These receptors all come from a human donor with basal cell carcinoma.

The genes are TRBV7-2 and TRBJ2-3; 15 bases are a match to TRBD2. This CDR3 contains 18 residues. Germline V gene sequence: CDR1 SGHTA, CDR2 FQGNSA. Trimming cost V 1 base and J 2 bases; bases outside gene matches: 4. The CDR3 reads CASSLGTSGGANTDTQYF. The CDR3 DNA reads as TGTGCCAGCAGCTTAGGGACTAGCGGGGGGGCCAACACAGATACGCAGTATTTT.

The chain uses TRBV6-1 and TRBJ2-3, with 7 positions matching TRBD2. The germline CDR1 and CDR2 sequences are MNHNS and SASEGT. This CDR3 has 16 amino acids. J was trimmed by 2 bases and V by 2 bases; bases with no gene match: 7. CDR3 sequence: CASSENGGRTTDTQYF. The DNA for the CDR3 is TGTGCCAGCAGTGAAAACGGGGGGAGAACCACAGATACGCAGTATTTT.

A few counts support this clone. V usage is TRBV11-1 and J usage is TRBJ2-3; 9 nucleotides align to TRBD2. The germline V gene encodes CDR1 SGHAT and CDR2 FQDESV (reference sequence). The CDR3 contains 15 residues. Trimming took 1 base from V and 2 from J; bases not matched to a gene: 1. CDR3 sequence (DNA): TGTGCCAGCAGCTTAGTAGCGGGGGCCACAGATACGCAGTATTTT. Its translation is CASSLVAGATDTQYF.

The chain has TRBV6-5 and TRBJ2-3, with 7 bases lining up with TRBD2. J was trimmed by 1 base and V by 4 bases; bases with no gene match: 5. From germline, CDR1 is MNHEY and CDR2 SVGAGI. CDR3 length: 15 residues. CDR3 sequence reads: CASSSGLVGTDTQYF. As DNA, the CDR3 is TGTGCCAGCAGTTCTGGACTAGTCGGCACAGATACGCAGTATTTT.

The gene calls are TRBV19 and TRBJ1-3; D is ambiguous. This CDR3 comprises 13 residues. Germline CDR1 reads LNHDA; CDR2 reads SQIVND (reference sequence). Deletions cut 5 bases from V and 4 bases from J, with 9 bases between. CDR3 protein: CASSSIQGNTIYF. CDR3 DNA: TGTGCCAGTAGTTCTATCCAGGGAAACACCATATATTTT. The variable domain in full, with the rest retrieved from reference TRBV19 and TRBJ1-3, is DGGITQSPKYLFRKEGQNVTLSCEQNLNHDAMYWYRQDPGQGLRLIYYSQIVNDFQKGDIAEGYSVSREKKESFPLTVTSAQKNPTAFYLCASSSIQGNTIYFGEGSWLTVV.

This clone has only a few counts. The chain combines TRBV14 with TRBJ1-2; 8 bases map to TRBD1. V dropped 4 bases and J dropped 8; count of bases not matched to a gene: 12. The CDR3 loop spans 15 amino acids. In germline, CDR1 is SGHDN, CDR2 FVKESK. The CDR3 protein is CASSLSLGQASGYTF. Here the CDR3 DNA reads TGTGCCAGCAGCCTTTCGTTGGGACAGGCGTCAGGCTACACCTTC.

Only a few counts were recorded for this clone. The V call is TRBV10-3, the J call TRBJ2-7; TRBD1 is a possible D gene (6 bases). Germline V CDR1 and CDR2: ENHRY, SYGVKD. The ends were cut back, 11 bases at V and 2 bases at J, with 13 bases in the middle. The CDR3 contains 12 residues. CDR3 loop: CAVQDRAYEQYF. The CDR3 nucleotides are TGTGCCGTCCAGGACAGAGCCTACGAGCAGTACTTC.

This chain uses TRBV5-1 with TRBJ1-4; D uncertain. The CDR3 loop spans 13 amino acids. V was cut by 4 bases and J by 8 bases, with 12 bases left in between. The germline V gene encodes CDR1 SGHRS and CDR2 YFSETQ. CDR3 amino acids: CASSPAGREKLFF. CDR3 nucleotide sequence: TGCGCCAGCAGCCCGGCGGGGAGGGAAAAACTGTTTTTT.

The chain employs TRBV7-2 and TRBJ2-5; weak D call: TRBD2 (5 bases). Germline loops: CDR1 SGHTA, CDR2 FQGNSA. The CDR3 consists of 13 residues. V was clipped by 1 base and J by 5 bases, with 8 bases between them. For the CDR3, the DNA is TGTGCCAGCAGCTTAGGGCCGGGGGAGACCCAGTACTTC. It codes for CASSLGPGETQYF.

This clone appeared a few times. The CDR3 nucleotides are TGTGCCAGCAGTGACAGCCCACAGGGATCTTCCACTGAAGCTTTCTTT. Its translation is CASSDSPQGSSTEAFF. This rearrangement joins TRBV6-4 to TRBJ1-1, with TRBD1 as a possible D gene (6 bases). Germline CDR1 and CDR2: MRHNA and SNTAGT. Trimming removed 2 bases from V and 4 bases from J, with 17 bases in between. The CDR3 runs 16 residues.

J is TRBJ2-7 and V is TRBV5-1, with D unresolved. The V end lost 2 bases, the J end lost 6 bases, and 12 bases lay between the germline ends. Looked up from germline, CDR1 is SGHRS and CDR2 is YFSETQ. CDR3 length: 13 residues. The CDR3 region is CASSFYQVSEQYF. In DNA, the CDR3 is TGCGCCAGCAGCTTTTACCAGGTCTCCGAGCAGTACTTC.

DNA for the CDR3: TGTGCCAGCAGTCCACCAACAGTGAACACTGAAGCTTTCTTT. It codes for CASSPPTVNTEAFF. This rearrangement joins TRBV28 to TRBJ1-1, with no clear D. The germline V gene has CDR1 MDHEN and CDR2 SYDVKM. V was clipped by 5 bases and J by 0 bases, with 10 bases between them. CDR3 length equals 14 residues.

This clone has a handful of counts. V is TRBV4-1 and J is TRBJ2-7; TRBD2 is a possible D gene (6 bases). Germline CDR1 and CDR2: MGHRA and YSYEKL. The CDR3 has 15 amino acids. V was cut by 0 bases and J by 1 base, with 10 bases left in between. The CDR3 protein is CASSQEGSGSYEQYF. The CDR3 DNA reads as TGCGCCAGCAGCCAAGAGGGTAGCGGATCCTACGAGCAGTACTTC.

The gene calls are TRBV28 and TRBJ1-2; TRBD1 agrees at 12 bases. The length of the CDR3 is 14 residues. V was pared by 5 bases and J by 7 bases, with 5 bases of the junction left unmatched. Per germline, CDR1 MDHEN and CDR2 SYDVKM. The CDR3, as DNA: TGTGCCAGCAGTCGGGACAGGGGGCGCGGTGGCTACACCTTC. Translating gives CASSRDRGRGGYTF.

The genes are TRBV9 and TRBJ1-4, with a tentative D call TRBD1 (6 bases). This CDR3 has 16 residues. Germline CDR1 reads SGDLS; CDR2 reads YYNGEE. Trimming left V 3 bases short and J 1 base short, with 13 bases between. The CDR3 loop reads CASSARQDGTNEKLFF. The CDR3 coding sequence is TGTGCCAGCAGCGCGCGACAGGACGGAACTAATGAAAAACTGTTTTTT.

The gene calls are TRBV21-1 and TRBJ2-1; the DNA was not used to check the table's D call, TRBD2. TRBV21-1 is annotated as a pseudogene. The CDR3 consists of 17 residues. This CDR3 is CASSTSGDLLSYNEQFF. The CDR3 nucleotides read TGTGCCAGCAGCACCTCCGGGGACTTACTCTCCTACAATGAGCAGTTCTTC.

J is TRBJ1-6 and V is TRBV7-2; perhaps TRBD1 as D (5 bases). The CDR3 is 13 residues long. Germline V gene sequence: CDR1 SGHTA, CDR2 FQGNSA. V was trimmed by 1 base and J by 9 bases, leaving 7 bases between them. The CDR3 reads CASSLEGASPLHF. DNA for the CDR3: TGTGCCAGCAGCTTAGAAGGGGCTTCACCCCTCCACTTT.

V gene TRBV6-5 combines with J gene TRBJ2-2, with 7 bases lining up with TRBD1. The germline V gene has CDR1 MNHEY and CDR2 SVGAGI. CDR3 length: 14 residues. V shed 4 bases and J 7 bases; nucleotides not matched to a gene: 6. CDR3 loop: CASSLRGQVGELFF. For the CDR3, the DNA is TGTGCCAGCAGTTTGAGGGGGCAGGTCGGGGAGCTGTTTTTT.

J is TRBJ2-7 and V is TRBV5-6; 13 bases map to TRBD2. V was clipped by 4 bases and J by 2 bases; unmatched bases: 3. CDR1 is SGHDT, CDR2 YYEEEE, per germline. This CDR3 is 15 amino acids long. The CDR3 coding sequence is TGTGCCAGCAGCCGACTAGCGGGGGGAACCTACGAGCAGTACTTC. It translates to CASSRLAGGTYEQYF.

V and J are TRBV2 and TRBJ1-2; a weak D match, TRBD1 (6 bases). The V gene lost 4 bases and the J gene lost 7 bases, with 10 bases spanning the gap. The CDR3 extends over 12 amino acids. Germline V gene data show CDR1 as SNHLY and CDR2 as FYNNEI. The CDR3 DNA sequence: TGTGCCAGCAGTGGCGGGGGCAGTGGCTACACCTTC. It encodes CASSGGGSGYTF.

This rearrangement joins TRBV24-1 to TRBJ1-3; no firm D call. CDR1 is KGHDR, CDR2 SFDVKD, per germline. The ends were cut back, 7 bases at V and 0 bases at J, with 21 bases in the middle. CDR3 length: 18 amino acids. In DNA form, the CDR3 reads TGTGCCACCAGCACAGTTGACGGATCAAAAAGCTCTGGAAACACCATATATTTT. Encoded protein: CATSTVDGSKSSGNTIYF.

The chain joins TRBV28 to TRBJ1-2; D possibly corresponds to TRBD1 (6 bases). This CDR3 is built from 13 residues. Germline lookup yields CDR1 MDHEN and CDR2 SYDVKM. Trimming left V 8 bases short and J 2 bases short, with 12 bases between. The CDR3 coding sequence is TGTGCCAGCCATAGGACAGACAACTATGGCTACACCTTC. Amino acid sequence: CASHRTDNYGYTF.

This chain uses TRBV19 with TRBJ1-5; 8 bases are shared with TRBD1. This CDR3 spans 16 amino acids. CDR1 is LNHDA and CDR2 is SQIVND in the germline V gene (reference sequence). J gave up 0 bases and V 4 bases, and 5 bases lay outside the gene matches. CDR3 nucleotides: TGTGCCAGTAGTACTTGGACAGGGAATAGCAATCAGCCCCAGCATTTT. It specifies CASSTWTGNSNQPQHF.

This sequence joins TRBV7-2 and TRBJ2-3; maybe TRBD2 (6 bases). The CDR3 totals 15 residues. Germline assignment: CDR1 SGHTA and CDR2 FQGNSA. Trimming stripped 1 base from V and 1 base from J, with 9 bases between. DNA for the CDR3: TGTGCCAGCAGCTTAGGTGGCGGGGGCACAGATACGCAGTATTTT. Translated, it gives CASSLGGGGTDTQYF. Full variable domain (missing parts from reference TRBV7-2 and TRBJ2-3): GAGVSQSPSNKVTEKGKDVELRCDPISGHTALYWYRQSLGQGLEFLIYFQGNSAPDKSGLPSDRFSAERTGGSVSTLTIQRTQQEDSAVYLCASSLGGGGTDTQYFGPGTRLTVL.